This entry features one T cell receptor (beta chain) sequence. The target of this receptor is not known. No qualities accompany the bases; no much larger clone lies one base away. These data come from a study of blood T cell repertoires in COVID-19 (dated by TCRdb to about 2020). Some background on the complete study: Collaborator samples came from the United States, Italy and Spain and covered acute and convalescent phases of COVID-19. Where available, HLA class I and class II types were taken from metadata supplied by the sample provider and were not determined by assay-based typing. Deeply sampled blood TCRbeta repertoires from subjects exposed to, actively infected with, or recovered from COVID-19 were included in the dataset. The samples were drawn from the first 160 participants of the ongoing ImmuneRACE study and from 950 to 1,500 subjects provided by 6 global collaborators. The repertoires were made available in a free public database intended to serve as a resource for research on the immune response to SARS-CoV-2. The sample metadata nearly always contained a de-identified subject ID, COVID-19 status, age in years and sex. The material from the prospective study consisted of cDNA or gDNA derived from T cells, B-cell-depleted T cells, or PBMCs. Broad study findings and their caveats: How much clinical and demographic metadata was included differed by source and by participant, and the metadata was provided uncurated.

The germline V gene gives CDR1 as SGHDN and CDR2 as FVKESK. Inclusive of the bounding cysteine and phenylalanine, the CDR3 is 14 residues long. Of all the DNA, just the CDR3 is kept, 42 bases in frame from base 1. Trimming at the junction amounts to 1 base on V and 3 bases on J, and the germline ends lie 7 bases apart. In the prospective study, participants were roughly 18 to 100 years old, resided in fewer than 25 geographic areas of the United States, and were enrolled through a virtual design. In the prospective study, cohorts were assigned on the basis of participant-reported clinical history obtained from a screening survey and a study questionnaire. ImmuneRACE Cohort 3 recovered participants were defined by two consecutive negative NP/OP PCR tests, healthcare professional clearance, or symptom resolution. In the prospective study, mobile phlebotomists collected whole blood, serum and a nasopharyngeal or oropharyngeal swab from each participant. Over a 2-month period, participants in the prospective study had the option of providing additional blood draws and questionnaires. Before DNA extraction, prospective study blood samples were shipped either frozen or at room temperature.

TCRbeta CDR3 regions were amplified from genomic DNA by means of the immunoSEQ Assay, a bias-controlled multiplex PCR. For the original study's pipeline: The number of nucleated cells in each sample was estimated by amplification of reference gene primers within the assay. To quantify the absolute abundance of each unique TCRbeta CDR3 rearrangement, sequence reads were collapsed and filtered. For each sample, productive Simpson clonality was calculated as the square root of Simpson's diversity index over productive rearrangements. The source is immuneACCESS, and TCRdb retained only in-frame sequences with V and J called. Part of the clones is not carried over; for the studies checked, unresolved V genes explain less than half of this, and the remainder is unexplained. V and J calls and clone size are given by that table; D and trimming were obtained from the DNA. The sample table lists 260,000 or so clones, around 84% of them with a count of one. Of the sample, 15% to 17% is held by the ten largest clones.

The sequencing input was PBMCs or T cells enriched from blood (not recorded which). The chain links TRBV14 with TRBJ1-5; the best D guess is TRBD1, with 6 bases matching. This clonotype originated in a man aged 18 to 29 who had recovered from COVID-19. The sequenced DNA: TGTGCCAGCAGCCAAGTGGGGGCCAATCAGCCCCAGCATTTT. Its coded protein is CASSQVGANQPQHF.